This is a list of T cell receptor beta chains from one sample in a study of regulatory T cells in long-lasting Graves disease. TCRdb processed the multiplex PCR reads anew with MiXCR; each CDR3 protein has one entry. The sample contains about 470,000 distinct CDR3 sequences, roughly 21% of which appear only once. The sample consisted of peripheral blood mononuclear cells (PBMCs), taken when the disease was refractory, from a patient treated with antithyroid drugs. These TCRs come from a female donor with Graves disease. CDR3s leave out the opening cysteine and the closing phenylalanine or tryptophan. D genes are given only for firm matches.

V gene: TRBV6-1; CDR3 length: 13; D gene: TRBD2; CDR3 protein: ASSSGGASTDTQY
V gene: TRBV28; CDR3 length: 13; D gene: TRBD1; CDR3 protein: ASSFPGTGNQPQH
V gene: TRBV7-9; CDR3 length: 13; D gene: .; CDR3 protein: ASSPSTGAGYGYT
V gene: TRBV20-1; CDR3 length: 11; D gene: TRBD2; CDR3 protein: SARSGGAGEQY
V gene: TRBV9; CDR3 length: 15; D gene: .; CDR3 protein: ASSLVHSDPSPYEQY
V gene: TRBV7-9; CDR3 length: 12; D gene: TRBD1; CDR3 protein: ASSFYGTDYEQY
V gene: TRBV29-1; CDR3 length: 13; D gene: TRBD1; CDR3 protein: SVEDPTGDRDEQF
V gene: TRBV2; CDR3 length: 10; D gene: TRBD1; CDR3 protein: ASSENRGGQY
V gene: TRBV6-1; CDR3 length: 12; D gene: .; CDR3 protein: ASSHGQYNSPLH
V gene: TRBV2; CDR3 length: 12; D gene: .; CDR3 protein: ASSDRLNDSPLH
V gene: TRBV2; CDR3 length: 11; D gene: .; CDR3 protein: ASSESVESPLH
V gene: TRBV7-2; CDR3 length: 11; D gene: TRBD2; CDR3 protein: ASSLGQRGEQY
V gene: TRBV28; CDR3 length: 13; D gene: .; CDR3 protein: ASSTSLQVLYGYT
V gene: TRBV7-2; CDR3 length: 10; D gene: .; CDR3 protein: ASSLVDQPQH
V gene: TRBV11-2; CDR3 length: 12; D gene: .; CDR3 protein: ASSLEREAYEQY
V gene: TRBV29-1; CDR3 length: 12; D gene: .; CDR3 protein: SVEHRPGGTEAF
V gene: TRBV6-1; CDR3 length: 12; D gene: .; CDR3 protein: ASSQYGPTYEQY
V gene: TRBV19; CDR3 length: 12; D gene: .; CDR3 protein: ASTHLGGTGELF
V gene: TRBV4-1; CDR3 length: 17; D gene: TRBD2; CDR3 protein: ASSQASPLAGARKDEQF
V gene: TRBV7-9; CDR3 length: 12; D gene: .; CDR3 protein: ASSINSGNTEAF
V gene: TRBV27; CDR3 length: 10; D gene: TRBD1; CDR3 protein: ASTTGQQPQH
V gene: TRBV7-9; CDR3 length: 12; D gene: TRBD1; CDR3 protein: ASTRQGNTGELF
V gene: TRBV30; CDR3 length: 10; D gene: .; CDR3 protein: AWSPDNTEAF
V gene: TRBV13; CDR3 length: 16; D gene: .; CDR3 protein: ASSLAAGEVSGANVLT
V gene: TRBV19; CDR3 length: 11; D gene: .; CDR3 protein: ASSSGTPFEQY
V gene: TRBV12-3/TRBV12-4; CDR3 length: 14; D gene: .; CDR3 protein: ASSSRGTRRNYGYT
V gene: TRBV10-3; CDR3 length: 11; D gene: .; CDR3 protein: AISEPSKATQY
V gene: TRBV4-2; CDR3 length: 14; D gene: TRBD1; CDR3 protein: ASSQDWAGGNGEQY
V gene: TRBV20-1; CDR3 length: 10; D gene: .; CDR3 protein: SASDGNTEAF
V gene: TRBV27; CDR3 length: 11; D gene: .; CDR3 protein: ASKGGVNSPLH